This T cell receptor (beta chain) was sequenced during a study of CD8 T cells in ankylosing spondylitis. Whole-study results and caveats: Significantly higher representation of disease-linked clones was reported for matched ankylosing spondylitis synovial fluid.

This clonotype was seen only a few times. Its antigen is not identified. The CDR3 runs to 13 residues. The germline CDR1 and CDR2 sequences are MNHNS and SASEGT. J gave up 7 bases and V 6 bases, and 6 bases lay outside the gene matches. MiXCR was run by TCRdb on the 5' RACE reads, yielding one entry per CDR3 protein. Of a few hundred thousand distinct CDR3 sequences in the sample, about 24% were seen once. The chain recombines TRBV6-1 with TRBJ2-1; 7 bases align to TRBD2. The receptor's source is a male donor with ankylosing spondylitis or in good health (not recorded which). Sequencing used blood, either unsorted or a sorted T cell fraction (not recorded which). The CDR3 DNA follows: TGTGCCAGCAGGGAGACTAGCTGGAATGAGCAGTTCTTC. Translated: CASRETSWNEQFF.